The entry that follows covers one TCR beta chain sequence. Germline assignment: CDR1 LNHDA and CDR2 SQIVND (reference sequence). The ends lost 7 bases at V and 4 bases at J; junction bases unmatched: 7. The CDR3 runs to 14 residues. In the authors' methods: Estimates of nucleated cell counts were drawn from the amplification of reference gene primers. The protocol was immunoSEQ multiplex PCR, while the TCRdb copy is restricted to in-frame clones and leaves out a portion. V and J calls and clone size are those listed in that table; D and trimming were worked out from the DNA. In the table there are roughly 60,000 clones, roughly 90% of which are singletons. This entry comes from a study of blood T cell repertoires in COVID-19. Overall study: Italy, Spain and the United States were the sources of the convalescent and acute COVID-19 samples. Sources were T cells, B-cell-depleted T cells, or PBMCs; the material itself was cDNA or gDNA.

The V call is TRBV19, the J call TRBJ1-2, with 9 bases aligning to TRBD1. The receptor's source is a human donor in a cohort sampled during active COVID-19. The specimen was peripheral blood. This CDR3 reads CASTPDRGSYGYTF. The CDR3 DNA is TGTGCCAGTACTCCGGACAGGGGCAGCTATGGCTACACCTTC.